A single sample gave rise to the 32 T cell receptor beta chains below, sequenced in a study of blood T cell repertoires in COVID-19. Produced via immunoSEQ multiplex PCR; TCRdb's table is partial and in-frame only. The sample consists of about 110,000 clones, around 64% of them appearing once. Input material: peripheral blood. The receptors derive from a woman in her forties with acute or convalescent COVID-19.

The J gene is TRBJ1-5, the V gene TRBV12-2. TRBV12-2 is noted as a pseudogene. The CDR3 contains 13 residues. The CDR3 DNA is TGTGCAAGTCGCTTCGCGCGCAATCAGCCCCAGCATTTT. This gives the protein CASRFARNQPQHF.

The V call is TRBV9, the J call TRBJ2-5, with D possibly being TRBD2 (7 bases). The CDR3 contains 17 residues. The V end was cut by 0 bases, the J end by 4 bases, with 19 bases between. CDR1 and CDR2 (germline): SGDLS, YYNGEE. The CDR3 region is CASSVAIGGPGAETQYF. The CDR3, as DNA: TGTGCCAGCAGCGTAGCTATCGGGGGGCCGGGGGCAGAGACCCAGTACTTC.

About this clone: This may be a read error: a much more frequent sequence differs by one nucleotide. This chain joins TRBV5-4 and TRBJ1-1; weak D call: TRBD1 (6 bases). The CDR3 totals 13 residues. Germline values: CDR1 SGHNT, CDR2 YYREEE (reference sequence). V lost 5 bases to trimming and J lost 1 base, with 9 bases between them. This CDR3 is CASRTQGNTEAFF. CDR3 sequence (DNA): TGTGCCAGCAGGACACAGGGGAACACTGAAGCTTTCTTT.

This clone has a count of ten or more. The rearrangement joins TRBV7-2 to TRBJ2-2, with 8 bases fitting TRBD2. The CDR3 has 14 residues. Germline V gives CDR1 SGHTA, CDR2 FQGNSA. With V trimmed by 5 bases and J by 4 bases, 3 bases remained unmatched. CDR3 in DNA: TGTGCCAGCAGCCCGGGGGGGCCCACCGGGGAGCTGTTTTTT. Translating gives CASSPGGPTGELFF. Full variable domain (outside the CDR3, taken from reference TRBV7-2 and TRBJ2-2): GAGVSQSPSNKVTEKGKDVELRCDPISGHTALYWYRQSLGQGLEFLIYFQGNSAPDKSGLPSDRFSAERTGGSVSTLTIQRTQQEDSAVYLCASSPGGPTGELFFGEGSRLTVL.

The rearrangement joins TRBV5-5 to TRBJ2-7; 7 bases match TRBD1. CDR1 is SGHKS, CDR2 YYEKEE, per germline (reference sequence). J gave up 5 bases and V 0 bases, and 5 bases lay outside the gene matches. CDR3 length: 14 amino acids. CDR3 region: CASSLVPTGNEQYF. CDR3 DNA sequence: TGTGCCAGCAGCTTGGTACCGACAGGGAACGAGCAGTACTTC. Full variable domain (outside the CDR3, taken from reference TRBV5-5 and TRBJ2-7): DAGVTQSPTHLIKTRGQQVTLRCSPISGHKSVSWYQQVLGQGPQFIFQYYEKEERGRGNFPDRFSARQFPNYSSELNVNALLLGDSALYLCASSLVPTGNEQYFGPGTRLTVT.

This clone was counted once. The V gene is TRBV15, the J gene TRBJ2-2, with D maybe TRBD1 (5 bases). This CDR3 region has 15 residues. In germline, CDR1 is LNHNV, CDR2 YYDKDF (reference sequence). Trimming took off 5 bases at V and 1 base at J, with 11 bases between the two ends. CDR3: CATSAAGRNTGELFF. DNA of the CDR3: TGTGCCACCAGCGCAGCAGGGCGGAACACCGGGGAGCTGTTTTTT.

The CDR3 here is CASSLAGSTGTNEKLFF. The CDR3 DNA reads TGTGCCAGCAGTTTAGCAGGGTCAACAGGAACTAATGAAAAACTGTTTTTT. The chain has TRBV28 and TRBJ1-4; possibly TRBD1 for D (5 bases). The V end lost 2 bases, the J end lost 1 base, and 14 bases lay between the germline ends. CDR3 size: 17 residues. From germline, CDR1 is MDHEN and CDR2 SYDVKM.

The chain employs TRBV19 and TRBJ1-2; the match to TRBD1 covers 7 bases. CDR3 length: 15 residues. V lost 3 bases to trimming and J lost 0 bases; unmatched junction nucleotides: 4. From germline, CDR1 is LNHDA and CDR2 SQIVND (reference sequence). CDR3 amino acids: CASSIGQESNYGYTF. CDR3 coding DNA: TGTGCCAGTAGTATCGGACAGGAATCTAACTATGGCTACACCTTC.

This clone was seen a few times. The chain is built from TRBV6-5 and TRBJ2-7; possibly TRBD1 for D (6 bases). CDR3 size: 15 residues. The V and J ends lost 2 bases and 2 bases respectively, with 13 bases between them. CDR1 is MNHEY and CDR2 is SVGAGI in the germline V gene. DNA for the CDR3: TGTGCCAGCAGTTACACCCGGGACACAACCTACGAGCAGTACTTC. Translated, it gives CASSYTRDTTYEQYF.

The CDR3 region has the DNA TGTGCCAGCAGCTTGGCAAGGGGGGCCGGGGGGGTACCGGCAGAGACCCAGTACTTC. This translates into CASSLARGAGGVPAETQYF. V and J are TRBV5-4 and TRBJ2-5, with 8 bases lining up with TRBD2. The CDR3 runs to 19 residues. Germline lookup yields CDR1 SGHNT and CDR2 YYREEE (reference sequence). The ends lost 0 bases at V and 4 bases at J; junction bases unmatched: 17.

The rearrangement uses TRBV27 and TRBJ2-7; a weak D match, TRBD2 (5 bases). The length of the CDR3 is 13 residues. Germline V gene sequence: CDR1 MNHEY, CDR2 SMNVEV (reference sequence). The V end was cut by 7 bases, the J end by 3 bases, with 13 bases between. CDR3 region: CASILLENYEQYF. Here the CDR3 DNA reads TGTGCCAGCATTCTACTAGAGAACTACGAGCAGTACTTC.

This chain links TRBV10-3 with TRBJ1-1, with D unclear. Germline V gives CDR1 ENHRY, CDR2 SYGVKD. Trimming left V 6 bases short and J 11 bases short, with 25 bases between. The CDR3 extends over 15 amino acids. This CDR3 is CAISDHEGTSSRAFF. The CDR3 region has the DNA TGTGCCATCAGCGACCATGAGGGCACATCGAGTAGGGCTTTCTTT.

The chain combines TRBV28 with TRBJ2-1; 8 bases are a match to TRBD2. The CDR3 has 15 amino acids. From germline, CDR1 is MDHEN and CDR2 SYDVKM. V lost 5 bases to trimming and J lost 6 bases; unmatched junction nucleotides: 9. The CDR3 loop is CASSPPAGGTNEQFF. DNA of the CDR3: TGTGCCAGCAGTCCCCCCGCGGGGGGAACCAATGAGCAGTTCTTC.

In its sample, this clone was seen once. The genes are TRBV19 and TRBJ1-1, with D unresolved. The ends were cut back, 9 bases at V and 1 base at J, with 9 bases in the middle. Looked up from germline, CDR1 is LNHDA and CDR2 is SQIVND (reference sequence). The CDR3 consists of 12 residues. CDR3 region: CASQRPNTEAFF. CDR3 DNA: TGTGCCAGCCAGAGGCCGAACACTGAAGCTTTCTTT. Full variable domain (rest looked up from reference TRBV19 and TRBJ1-1): DGGITQSPKYLFRKEGQNVTLSCEQNLNHDAMYWYRQDPGQGLRLIYYSQIVNDFQKGDIAEGYSVSREKKESFPLTVTSAQKNPTAFYLCASQRPNTEAFFGQGTRLTVV.

The genes are TRBV9 and TRBJ2-3, with 7 bases aligning to TRBD2. The CDR3 is 15 residues long. The V and J ends lost 0 bases and 9 bases, in that order; junction bases with no gene match: 10. Looked up from germline, CDR1 is SGDLS and CDR2 is YYNGEE. Written as DNA, the CDR3 is TGTGCCAGCAGCGTAGGAGGTGGAACCGGGGGGACGCAGTATTTT. It yields the protein CASSVGGGTGGTQYF.

J is TRBJ2-3 and V is TRBV2; the match to TRBD2 covers 12 bases. Losses at the gene ends were 7 bases for V and 5 bases for J; bases not matched to a gene: 22. There are 20 residues in the CDR3. Per germline, CDR1 SNHLY and CDR2 FYNNEI. CDR3 bases: TGTGCCAGCAATCCAACTAGGGGTTTGCTAGCGGGGGGGCTGAAAGATACGCAGTATTTT. It codes for CASNPTRGLLAGGLKDTQYF.

This clone was picked up one time. V and J are TRBV10-1 and TRBJ2-7; TRBD1 might be the D (5 bases). The CDR3 is 14 amino acids. V was shortened by 0 bases and J by 0 bases, with 6 bases between the two germline ends. Germline CDR1 and CDR2: WNHNN and SYGVQD (reference sequence). The CDR3 DNA reads TGCGCCAGCAGTGAGTCCGACAGCTCCTACGAGCAGTACTTC. Protein: CASSESDSSYEQYF.

V and J are TRBV5-4 and TRBJ2-7; the D gene is possibly TRBD1 (5 bases). Germline values: CDR1 SGHNT, CDR2 YYREEE (reference sequence). Trimming removed 0 bases from V and 0 bases from J, with 10 bases in between. The CDR3 contains 15 residues. CDR3 nucleotide sequence: TGTGCCAGCAGCTTGGACAGGCCTAGCTCCTACGAGCAGTACTTC. It is translated as CASSLDRPSSYEQYF.

Here the CDR3 reads CASSVVGAGGIETQYF. CDR3 DNA: TGTGCCAGCAGCGTAGTCGGGGCAGGGGGCATTGAGACCCAGTACTTC. The chain couples TRBV9 to TRBJ2-5; 8 bases agree with TRBD1. Germline CDR1 reads SGDLS; CDR2 reads YYNGEE. Unmatched junction bases numbered 9, after V lost 0 bases and J lost 5 bases. The CDR3 covers 16 residues.

The rearrangement links TRBV7-9 to TRBJ1-4; 8 bases align to TRBD1. The CDR3 extends over 14 amino acids. CDR1 SEHNR and CDR2 FQNEAQ come from the germline V gene (reference sequence). The V gene end was trimmed by 5 bases and the J gene end by 5 bases; junction bases not matched to a gene: 4. The CDR3 sequence: CASSPGQANEKLFF. The CDR3 DNA reads TGTGCCAGCAGCCCGGGACAGGCAAATGAAAAACTGTTTTTT.

The chain has TRBV5-4 and TRBJ2-7, with TRBD2 identical over 8 bases. Germline values: CDR1 SGHNT, CDR2 YYREEE (reference sequence). Unmatched junction bases numbered 9, after V lost 4 bases and J lost 3 bases. The CDR3 is made up of 15 amino acids. The CDR3 sequence: CASSRGTSGFYEQYF. CDR3 sequence (DNA): TGTGCCAGCAGCCGGGGGACTAGTGGTTTCTACGAGCAGTACTTC.

The genes are TRBV6-4 and TRBJ2-5, with unresolved D. The germline CDR1 and CDR2 sequences are MRHNA and SNTAGT. V was shortened by 4 bases and J by 0 bases, with 15 bases between the two germline ends. This CDR3 has 16 amino acids. The CDR3 region is CASSARWRTYQETQYF. Written as DNA, the CDR3 is TGTGCCAGCAGTGCCCGATGGAGAACGTACCAAGAGACCCAGTACTTC.

This clone appeared many times. The V gene is TRBV7-3, the J gene TRBJ2-2; maybe TRBD2 (6 bases). V was trimmed by 3 bases and J by 0 bases, leaving 8 bases between them. Germline CDR1 is SGHTA and CDR2 is FQGTGA. The CDR3 runs to 15 residues. The CDR3 reads CASSFGGTNTGELFF. CDR3 DNA: TGTGCCAGCAGCTTCGGCGGGACGAACACCGGGGAGCTGTTTTTT.

The J gene is TRBJ2-5, the V gene TRBV5-1; a possible D gene is TRBD2 (5 bases). V was shortened by 4 bases and J by 1 base, with 8 bases between the two germline ends. The CDR3 spans 13 residues. Germline V gives CDR1 SGHRS, CDR2 YFSETQ. The CDR3 coding sequence is TGCGCCAGCAGCCCCGAGGGCCAAGAGACCCAGTACTTC. Its protein is CASSPEGQETQYF.

The V gene is TRBV6-5, the J gene TRBJ1-2, with TRBD1 identical over 8 bases. The CDR3 sequence is 15 residues long. CDR1 is MNHEY, CDR2 SVGAGI, per germline. The trim removed 0 bases at V and 4 bases at J, leaving 4 bases unmatched. CDR3 coding DNA: TGTGCCAGCAGTTACTCCCAGGGGGCAATCTATGGCTACACCTTC. Protein sequence: CASSYSQGAIYGYTF.

J is TRBJ2-7 and V is TRBV25-1; 7 positions agree with TRBD1. The CDR3 sequence is 14 residues long. Trimming at V came to 8 bases and at J to 0 bases, leaving 7 bases not matched to a gene. In germline, CDR1 is MGHDK, CDR2 SYGVNS. This CDR3 reads CASSWTGTSYEQYF. DNA for the CDR3: TGTGCCAGCTCCTGGACAGGAACCTCCTACGAGCAGTACTTC.

The gene calls are TRBV28 and TRBJ1-5, with D possibly TRBD1 on 5 matching bases. Germline V lookup: CDR1 MDHEN, CDR2 SYDVKM. The CDR3 is 14 residues long. Trimming removed 6 bases from V and 2 bases from J, with 11 bases in between. DNA for the CDR3: TGTGCCAGCAGCCATGGGGGGGGCAATCAGCCCCAGCATTTT. It specifies CASSHGGGNQPQHF. Full variable domain (outside the CDR3, taken from reference TRBV28 and TRBJ1-5): DVKVTQSSRYLVKRTGEKVFLECVQDMDHENMFWYRQDPGLGLRLIYFSYDVKMKEKGDIPEGYSVSREKKERFSLILESASTNQTSMYLCASSHGGGNQPQHFGDGTRLSIL.

The V and J genes are TRBV4-3 and TRBJ2-1; maybe TRBD2 (5 bases). The CDR3 is 13 residues long. Trimming left V 1 base short and J 7 bases short, with 8 bases between. CDR1 and CDR2 from the germline V gene are LGHNA and YSLEER. CDR3 coding DNA: TGCGCCAGCAGCCAAGGACGAGGGAATGAGCAGTTCTTC. Encoded protein: CASSQGRGNEQFF.

The chain employs TRBV24-1 and TRBJ1-5; D is perhaps TRBD1 (6 bases). Trimming left V 7 bases short and J 6 bases short, with 12 bases between. CDR3 length: 13 amino acids. Germline V CDR1 and CDR2: KGHDR, SFDVKD. CDR3 coding DNA: TGTGCCACCAGCGCTGGACAGCTTCAGCCCCAGCATTTT. Its protein product is CATSAGQLQPQHF.

The rearrangement joins TRBV4-2 to TRBJ1-2, with 9 bases identical to TRBD1. The CDR3 runs 14 residues. CDR1 LGHNA and CDR2 YNFKEQ come from the germline V gene. V dropped 2 bases and J dropped 8; count of bases not matched to a gene: 6. CDR3 in amino acids: CASSQTGTGLGYTF. CDR3 in DNA: TGTGCCAGCAGCCAAACCGGGACAGGGCTCGGCTACACCTTC.

This clone has a single count. J is TRBJ1-3 and V is TRBV5-5, with D possibly matching TRBD1 (5 bases). Germline assignment: CDR1 SGHKS and CDR2 YYEKEE (reference sequence). This CDR3 is 15 amino acids long. Between the trimmed V and J ends, which lost 0 bases and 0 bases, there was a span of 7 bases. The CDR3 region is CASSLVGVSGNTIYF. The CDR3 nucleotides read TGTGCCAGCAGCTTGGTAGGGGTCTCTGGAAACACCATATATTTT.

This clone has more than one count but fewer than ten. This chain connects TRBV11-2 to TRBJ2-3, with 7 bases matching TRBD2. V trimming: 0 bases; J trimming: 9 bases; junction bases outside the gene matches: 3. CDR3 length: 13 amino acids. Per the germline V gene, CDR1 is SGHAT and CDR2 is FQNNGV. The CDR3 region is CASSLEDGGTQYF. The CDR3 DNA follows: TGTGCCAGCAGCTTAGAAGACGGGGGGACGCAGTATTTT.